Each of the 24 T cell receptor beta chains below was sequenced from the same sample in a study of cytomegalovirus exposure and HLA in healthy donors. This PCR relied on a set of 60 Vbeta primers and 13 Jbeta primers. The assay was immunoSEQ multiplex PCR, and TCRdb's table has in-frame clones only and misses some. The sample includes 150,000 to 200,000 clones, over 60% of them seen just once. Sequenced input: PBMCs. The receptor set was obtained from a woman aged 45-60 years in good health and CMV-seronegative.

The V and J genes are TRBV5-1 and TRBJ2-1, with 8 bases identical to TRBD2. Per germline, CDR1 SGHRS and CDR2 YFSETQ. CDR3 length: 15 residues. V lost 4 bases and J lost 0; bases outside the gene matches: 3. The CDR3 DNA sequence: TGCGCCAGCAGCCTAGCGGGTCTCTCCTACAATGAGCAGTTCTTC. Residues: CASSLAGLSYNEQFF.

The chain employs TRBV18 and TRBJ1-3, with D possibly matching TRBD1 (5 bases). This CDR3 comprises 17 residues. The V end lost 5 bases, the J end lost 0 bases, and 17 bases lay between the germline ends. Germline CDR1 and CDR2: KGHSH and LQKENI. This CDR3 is CASSTVGGTGSGNTIYF. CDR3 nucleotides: TGTGCCAGCTCAACGGTCGGGGGGACGGGCTCTGGAAACACCATATATTTT.

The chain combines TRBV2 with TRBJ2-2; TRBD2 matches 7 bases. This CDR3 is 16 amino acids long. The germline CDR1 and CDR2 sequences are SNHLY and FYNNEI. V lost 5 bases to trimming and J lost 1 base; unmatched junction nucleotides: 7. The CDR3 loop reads CASSRTGGRNTGELFF. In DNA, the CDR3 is TGTGCCAGCAGTAGAACGGGCGGGAGGAACACCGGGGAGCTGTTTTTT.

The CDR3 loop is CASSPEGGSRNNEQFF. In DNA, the CDR3 is TGCGCCAGCAGCCCCGAGGGAGGATCCCGGAACAATGAGCAGTTCTTC. The rearrangement uses TRBV4-3 and TRBJ2-1, with TRBD2 as a possible D gene (6 bases). The germline V gene encodes CDR1 LGHNA and CDR2 YSLEER. CDR3 length equals 16 residues. V lost 4 bases, J lost 5 bases, and 18 bases lay in between.

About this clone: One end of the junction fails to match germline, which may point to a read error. The CDR3 spells CSSSPWSGQGSEKLFF. CDR3 in DNA: TGTTCCAGCAGCCCCTGGTCCGGACAGGGGAGTGAAAAACTGTTTTTT. The rearrangement joins TRBV7-9 to TRBJ1-4; 9 bases line up with TRBD1. CDR3 length equals 16 residues. Germline lookup yields CDR1 SEHNR and CDR2 FQNEAQ (reference sequence).

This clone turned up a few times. CDR3 DNA: TGTGCCAGCAGCAGCCGGGACAGAGAGAGCGAGCAGTACTTC. Its protein is CASSSRDRESEQYF. This chain connects TRBV21-1 to TRBJ2-7; the table assigns TRBD1, which was not confirmed against the DNA. TRBV21-1 is noted as a pseudogene. The CDR3 is made up of 14 amino acids.

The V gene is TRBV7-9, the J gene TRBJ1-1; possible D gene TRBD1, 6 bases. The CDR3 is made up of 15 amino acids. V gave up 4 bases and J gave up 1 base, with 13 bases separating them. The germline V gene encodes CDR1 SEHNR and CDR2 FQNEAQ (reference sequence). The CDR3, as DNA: TGTGCCAGCAGCTCCCCGGACAGAGCGAACACTGAAGCTTTCTTT. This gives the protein CASSSPDRANTEAFF.

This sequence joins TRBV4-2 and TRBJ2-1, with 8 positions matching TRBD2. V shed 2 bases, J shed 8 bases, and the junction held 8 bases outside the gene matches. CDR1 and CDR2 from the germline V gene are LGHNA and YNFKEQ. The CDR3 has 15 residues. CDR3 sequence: CASSQPTSGRDEQFF. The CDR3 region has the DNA TGTGCCAGCAGCCAACCTACTAGCGGCCGGGATGAGCAGTTCTTC.

This CDR3 reads CASTQGQGDNNEQFF. The CDR3 nucleotides read TGTGCCAGCACCCAGGGACAGGGGGACAATAATGAGCAGTTCTTC. This sequence joins TRBV4-2 and TRBJ2-1; the match to TRBD1 covers 11 bases. The J segment lost 7 bases and the V segment lost 7 bases, leaving 9 bases of the junction unmatched. CDR1 LGHNA and CDR2 YNFKEQ come from the germline V gene. The CDR3 extends over 15 amino acids.

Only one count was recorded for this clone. The CDR3 nucleotides read TGTGCCAGCAGCTTTTTATCTACGAACACTGAAGCTTTCTTT. Protein sequence: CASSFLSTNTEAFF. The V gene is TRBV5-8, the J gene TRBJ1-1; D call uncertain. The germline V gene encodes CDR1 SGHTS and CDR2 YDEGEE. Between the trimmed V and J ends, which lost 2 bases and 1 base, there was a span of 9 bases. There are 14 residues in the CDR3.

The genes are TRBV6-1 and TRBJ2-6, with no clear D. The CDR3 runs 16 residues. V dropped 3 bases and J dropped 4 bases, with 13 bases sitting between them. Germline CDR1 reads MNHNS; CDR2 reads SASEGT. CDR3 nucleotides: TGTGCCAGCAGTGACTATTCCGGGTCCGGGGCCAACGTCCTGACTTTC. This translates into CASSDYSGSGANVLTF.

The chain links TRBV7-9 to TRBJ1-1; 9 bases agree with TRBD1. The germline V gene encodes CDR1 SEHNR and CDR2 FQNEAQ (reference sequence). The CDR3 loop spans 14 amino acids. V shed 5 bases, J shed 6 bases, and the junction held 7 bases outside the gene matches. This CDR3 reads CASSPGTGRAEAFF. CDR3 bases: TGTGCCAGCAGCCCCGGGACAGGGAGGGCTGAAGCTTTCTTT.

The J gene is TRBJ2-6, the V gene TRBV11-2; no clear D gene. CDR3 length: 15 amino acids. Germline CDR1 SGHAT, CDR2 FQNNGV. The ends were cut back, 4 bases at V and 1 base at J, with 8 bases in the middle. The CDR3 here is CASSSQWSGANVLTF. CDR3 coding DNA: TGTGCCAGCAGCTCCCAGTGGTCTGGGGCCAACGTCCTGACTTTC.

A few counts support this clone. DNA of the CDR3: TGTGCCAGCAGGGTAGGGGACAACTCCTACAATGAGCAGTTCTTC. It translates to CASRVGDNSYNEQFF. The J gene is TRBJ2-1, the V gene TRBV4-2; D might be TRBD1 (6 bases). V was clipped by 6 bases and J by 0 bases, with 12 bases between them. CDR1 LGHNA and CDR2 YNFKEQ come from the germline V gene. The CDR3 loop spans 15 amino acids.

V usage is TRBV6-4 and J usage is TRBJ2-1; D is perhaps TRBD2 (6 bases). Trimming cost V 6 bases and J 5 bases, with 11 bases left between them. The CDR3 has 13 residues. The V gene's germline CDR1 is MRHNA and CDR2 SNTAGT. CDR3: CASRGGQDNEQFF. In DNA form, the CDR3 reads TGTGCCAGCAGGGGGGGTCAGGACAATGAGCAGTTCTTC.

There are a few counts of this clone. CDR3 sequence (DNA): TGTGCCATCAGTGCCCGGGACAGGGGGCAACACGAGCAGTACTTC. Translation: CAISARDRGQHEQYF. The V gene is TRBV10-3, the J gene TRBJ2-7; 12 positions agree with TRBD1. The junction had 6 bases not matched to a gene; V was cut back by 4 bases and J by 5 bases. The CDR3 length is 15 residues. Germline V CDR1 and CDR2: ENHRY, SYGVKD.

This chain's CDR3 is CASSGRTGAINEKLFF. DNA for the CDR3: TGTGCCAGCAGTGGACGGACAGGGGCGATTAATGAAAAACTGTTTTTT. The rearrangement uses TRBV6-1 and TRBJ1-4, with TRBD1 identical over 9 bases. J gave up 4 bases and V 4 bases, and 7 bases lay outside the gene matches. This CDR3 contains 16 residues. Germline V gene data show CDR1 as MNHNS and CDR2 as SASEGT.

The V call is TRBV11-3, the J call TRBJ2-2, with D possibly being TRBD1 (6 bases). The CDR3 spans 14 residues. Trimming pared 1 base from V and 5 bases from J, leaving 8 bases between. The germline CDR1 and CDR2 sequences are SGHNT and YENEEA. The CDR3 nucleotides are TGTGCCAGCAGCTTAGGGGACACTACCGGGGAGCTGTTTTTT. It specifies CASSLGDTTGELFF. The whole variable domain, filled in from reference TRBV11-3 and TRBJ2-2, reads EAGVVQSPRYKIIEKKQPVAFWCNPISGHNTLYWYLQNLGQGPELLIRYENEEAVDDSQLPKDRFSAERLKGVDSTLKIQPAELGDSAVYLCASSLGDTTGELFFGEGSRLTVL.

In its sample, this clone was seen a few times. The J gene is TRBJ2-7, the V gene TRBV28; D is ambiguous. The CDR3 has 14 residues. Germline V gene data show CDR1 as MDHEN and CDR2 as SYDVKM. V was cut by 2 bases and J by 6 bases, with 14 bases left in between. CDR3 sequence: CASSLGLAYTEQYF. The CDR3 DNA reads TGTGCCAGCAGTTTAGGCCTGGCTTACACCGAGCAGTACTTC.

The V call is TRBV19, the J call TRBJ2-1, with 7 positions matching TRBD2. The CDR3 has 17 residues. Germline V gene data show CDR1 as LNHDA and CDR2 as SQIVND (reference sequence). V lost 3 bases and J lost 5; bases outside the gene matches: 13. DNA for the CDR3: TGTGCCAGTAGTATGGGGGGGTCCGGGACGATCGACAATGAGCAGTTCTTC. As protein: CASSMGGSGTIDNEQFF.

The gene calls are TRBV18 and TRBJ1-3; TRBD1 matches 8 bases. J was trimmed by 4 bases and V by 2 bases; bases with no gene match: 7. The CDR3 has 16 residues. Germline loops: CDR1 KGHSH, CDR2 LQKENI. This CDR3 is CASSPTKTGAGNTIYF. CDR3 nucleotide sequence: TGTGCCAGCTCACCAACCAAGACAGGGGCCGGAAACACCATATATTTT.

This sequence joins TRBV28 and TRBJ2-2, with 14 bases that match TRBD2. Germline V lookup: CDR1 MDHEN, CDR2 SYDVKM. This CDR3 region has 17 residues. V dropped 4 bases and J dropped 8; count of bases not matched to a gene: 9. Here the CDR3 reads CASSYTRGLAGAGELFF. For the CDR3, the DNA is TGTGCCAGCAGTTATACTAGGGGACTAGCGGGAGCTGGGGAGCTGTTTTTT.

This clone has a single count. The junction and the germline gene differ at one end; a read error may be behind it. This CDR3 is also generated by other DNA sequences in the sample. In DNA form, the CDR3 reads TGTGCCAGCAGTCCCGGGCGGACAGGGACTTTGAATTCCCCCCTCCACTTT. Translated: CASSPGRTGTLNSPLHF. The V call is TRBV27, the J call TRBJ1-6, with 8 bases lining up with TRBD1. This CDR3 comprises 17 residues. Germline CDR1 is MNHEY and CDR2 is SMNVEV (reference sequence).

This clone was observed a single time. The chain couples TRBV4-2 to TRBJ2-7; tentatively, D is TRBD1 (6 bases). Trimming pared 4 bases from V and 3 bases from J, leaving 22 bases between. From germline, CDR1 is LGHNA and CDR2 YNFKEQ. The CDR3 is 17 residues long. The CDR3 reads CASSRAIDTSQGYEQYF. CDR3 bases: TGTGCCAGCAGCCGGGCGATTGACACGTCACAGGGCTACGAGCAGTACTTC.